This entry concerns a single TCR beta chain. Its antigen remains unidentified. A TCRbeta library incorporating unique molecular identifiers was prepared. MiXCR was run by TCRdb on the PCR reads, yielding one entry per CDR3 protein. Here the sample spans hundreds of thousands of distinct CDR3 sequences, 20% to 25% being singletons. This sample was taken from a study of T-cell reconstitution after alpha-beta-depleted transplantation in children. Study-wide results and caveats: Reportedly, roughly two months post-transplant, alpha-beta T cells arose from several hundred expanded graft clones. Some patients showed high day-60 TCRbeta diversity, which derived from surviving recipient T cells and thymic progenitors.

The clonotype originates from a boy under three years old who had a stem cell transplant for acute myeloid leukemia, so the T cells may come from the graft donor. This specimen consisted of PBMCs, mostly from graft donor cells, obtained 360 days after TCRalphabeta/CD19-depleted stem cell transplant.

CDR3 bases: TGCGCCAGCAGCCCGTCCTCTGGGGCCAACGTCCTGACTTTC. The encoded protein is CASSPSSGANVLTF. This chain connects TRBV5-1 to TRBJ2-6; D is undetermined. Per germline, CDR1 SGHRS and CDR2 YFSETQ. This CDR3 has 14 amino acids. V dropped 4 bases and J dropped 0 bases, with 5 bases sitting between them.